One and the same sample provided the 2 T cell receptor beta chains below, sequenced in a study of naive and memory T cell subsets. An equimolar mix of two oligonucleotides served as the beta constant-region primer for TRBC1 and TRBC2. Four rounds of PCR amplified the ligated cDNA using nested alpha and beta constant-region primers plus SP2. One entry per CDR3 protein results from TCRdb running MiXCR on the UMI-ligation and nested PCR reads. The repertoire has roughly 10,000 distinct CDR3 sequences, roughly 5.5% of them found once; the top ten carry around 57%. Sequencing was done on a sample of CD4+ TEMRA cells from blood. The subset was: effector memory re-expressing CD45RA, CD45RA+ CD27-. The receptors stem from a human donor in good health.

Ten or more counts support this clonotype. The rearrangement uses TRBV6-2 or TRBV6-3 and TRBJ1-1; D gene uncertain. This CDR3 region has 12 residues. Trimming took 8 bases from V and 7 from J, leaving 14 bases between them. The germline V gene encodes CDR1 MNHEY and CDR2 SVGEGT. This chain's CDR3 is CASSSSRVEAFF. The CDR3 DNA reads as TGTGCCAGCTCTTCCTCACGGGTTGAAGCTTTCTTT.

This clonotype was recorded at least ten times. V is TRBV10-3 and J is TRBJ2-5; 9 bases are a match to TRBD2. CDR1 and CDR2 (germline): ENHRY, SYGVKD. V gave up 10 bases and J gave up 5 bases; unmatched junction bases: 14. The CDR3 contains 15 residues. The CDR3 sequence: CATGTSRAQGETQYF. The CDR3 nucleotides are TGTGCCACCGGGACTAGCCGGGCGCAAGGGGAGACCCAGTACTTC.